This T cell receptor beta chain was identified in a study of blood T cell repertoires in COVID-19. Across the whole study: The United States, Italy and Spain provided the acute and convalescent COVID-19 samples. In each case, the material was cDNA or gDNA derived from T cells, B-cell-depleted T cells, or PBMCs.

As originally analysed: How many nucleated cells were present was estimated from reference gene primer amplification. The repertoire was sequenced with immunoSEQ multiplex PCR; TCRdb's copy has only in-frame clones and lacks some. V, J and clone size were drawn from that table, and D and trimming were deduced from the DNA. The sample lists some 90,000 clones, roughly nine tenths occurring once. CDR3 size: 14 residues. Trimming took 1 base from V and 2 from J, leaving 9 bases between them. Germline CDR1 SGHTA, CDR2 FQGNSA. The specimen sequenced was peripheral blood. The sequence was obtained from a man aged 45 to 65 with acute or convalescent COVID-19. V and J are TRBV7-2 and TRBJ2-7; D gene unclear. CDR3 loop: CASSLGVEPYEQYF. CDR3 sequence (DNA): TGTGCCAGCAGCTTAGGAGTTGAACCCTACGAGCAGTACTTC.